A single T cell receptor (beta chain) is shown here with its context. Here immunoSEQ multiplex PCR was the method, and the copy in TCRdb shows in-frame clones only, minus some. The sample contains under 200,000 clones, about nine tenths of which appear only once. The source of the sample is a study of blood T cell repertoires in COVID-19. Study summary: Specimens from acute and convalescent COVID-19 originated in the United States, Italy and Spain. In each case, the material was cDNA or gDNA derived from T cells, B-cell-depleted T cells, or PBMCs.

V was pared by 6 bases and J by 3 bases, with 9 bases between. This CDR3 is 13 amino acids long. From germline, CDR1 is MNHNY and CDR2 SVGAGI (reference sequence). Sequenced: peripheral blood. The J gene is TRBJ1-5, the V gene TRBV6-6, with no clear D. The TCR comes from a young man with active or convalescent COVID-19. CDR3 DNA: TGTGCCAGCAGGCTCCACTCCAATCAGCCCCAGCATTTT. Protein: CASRLHSNQPQHF.